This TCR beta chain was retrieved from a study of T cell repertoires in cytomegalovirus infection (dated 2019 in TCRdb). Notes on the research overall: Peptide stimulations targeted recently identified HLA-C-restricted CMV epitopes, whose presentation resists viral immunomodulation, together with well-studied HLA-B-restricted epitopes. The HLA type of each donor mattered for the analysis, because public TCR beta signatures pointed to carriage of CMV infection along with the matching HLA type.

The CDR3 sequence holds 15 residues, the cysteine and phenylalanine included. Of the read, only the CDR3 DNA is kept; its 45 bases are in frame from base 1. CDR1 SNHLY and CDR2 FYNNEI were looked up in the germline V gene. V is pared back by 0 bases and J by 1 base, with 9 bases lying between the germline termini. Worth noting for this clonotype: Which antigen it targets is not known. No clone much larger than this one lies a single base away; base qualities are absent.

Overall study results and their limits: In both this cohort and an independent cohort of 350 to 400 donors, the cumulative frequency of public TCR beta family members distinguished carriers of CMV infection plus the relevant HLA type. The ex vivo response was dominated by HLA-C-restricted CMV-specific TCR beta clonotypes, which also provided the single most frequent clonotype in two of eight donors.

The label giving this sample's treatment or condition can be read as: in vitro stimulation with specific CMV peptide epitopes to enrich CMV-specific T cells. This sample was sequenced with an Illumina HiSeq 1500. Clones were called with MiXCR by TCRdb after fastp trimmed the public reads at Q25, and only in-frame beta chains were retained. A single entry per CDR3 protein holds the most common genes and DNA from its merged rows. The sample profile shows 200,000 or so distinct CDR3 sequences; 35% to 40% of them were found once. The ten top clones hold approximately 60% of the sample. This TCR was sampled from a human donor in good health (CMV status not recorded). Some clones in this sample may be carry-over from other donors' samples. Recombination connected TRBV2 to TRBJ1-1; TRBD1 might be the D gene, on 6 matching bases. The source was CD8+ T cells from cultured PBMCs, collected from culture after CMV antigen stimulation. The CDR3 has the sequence CASSEAGGENTEAFF. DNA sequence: TGTGCCAGCAGTGAAGCAGGGGGGGAGAACACTGAAGCTTTCTTT.